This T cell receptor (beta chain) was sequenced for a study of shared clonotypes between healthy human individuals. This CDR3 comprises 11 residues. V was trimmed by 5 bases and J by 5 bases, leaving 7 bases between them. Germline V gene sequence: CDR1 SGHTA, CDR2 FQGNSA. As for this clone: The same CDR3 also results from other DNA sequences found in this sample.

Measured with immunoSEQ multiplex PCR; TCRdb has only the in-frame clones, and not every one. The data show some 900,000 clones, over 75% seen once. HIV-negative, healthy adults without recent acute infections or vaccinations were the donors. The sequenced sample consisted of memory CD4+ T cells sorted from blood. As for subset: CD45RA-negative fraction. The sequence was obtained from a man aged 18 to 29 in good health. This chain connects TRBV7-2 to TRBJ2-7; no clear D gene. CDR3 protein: CASSPHHEQYF. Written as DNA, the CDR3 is TGTGCCAGCAGCCCACACCACGAGCAGTACTTC. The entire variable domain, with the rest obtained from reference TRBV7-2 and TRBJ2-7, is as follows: GAGVSQSPSNKVTEKGKDVELRCDPISGHTALYWYRQSLGQGLEFLIYFQGNSAPDKSGLPSDRFSAERTGGSVSTLTIQRTQQEDSAVYLCASSPHHEQYFGPGTRLTVT.